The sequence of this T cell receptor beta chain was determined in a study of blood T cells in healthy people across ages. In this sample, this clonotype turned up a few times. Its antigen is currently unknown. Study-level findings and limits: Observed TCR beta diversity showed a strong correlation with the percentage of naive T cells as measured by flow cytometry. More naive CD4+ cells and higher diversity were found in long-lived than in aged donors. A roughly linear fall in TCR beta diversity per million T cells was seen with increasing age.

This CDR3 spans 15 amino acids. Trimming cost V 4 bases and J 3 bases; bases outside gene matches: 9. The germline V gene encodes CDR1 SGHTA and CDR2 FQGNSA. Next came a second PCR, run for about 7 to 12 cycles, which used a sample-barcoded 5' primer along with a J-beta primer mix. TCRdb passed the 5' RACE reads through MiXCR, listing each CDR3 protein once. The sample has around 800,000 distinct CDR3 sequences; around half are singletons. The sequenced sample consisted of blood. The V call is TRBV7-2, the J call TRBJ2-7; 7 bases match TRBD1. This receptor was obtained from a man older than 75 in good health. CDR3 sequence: CASSSGTAGVYEQYF. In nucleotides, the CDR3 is TGTGCCAGCAGCTCTGGGACAGCAGGGGTCTACGAGCAGTACTTC.